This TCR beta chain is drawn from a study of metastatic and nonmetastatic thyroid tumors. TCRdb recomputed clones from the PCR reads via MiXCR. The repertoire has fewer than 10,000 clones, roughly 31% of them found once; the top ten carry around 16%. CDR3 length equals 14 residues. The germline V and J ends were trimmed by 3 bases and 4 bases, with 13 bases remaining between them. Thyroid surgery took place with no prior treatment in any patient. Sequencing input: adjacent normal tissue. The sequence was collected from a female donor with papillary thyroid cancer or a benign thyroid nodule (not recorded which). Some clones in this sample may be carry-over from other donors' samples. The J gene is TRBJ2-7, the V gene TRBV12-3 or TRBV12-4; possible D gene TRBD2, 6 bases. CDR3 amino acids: CASSFFGSGYEQYF. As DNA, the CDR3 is TGTGCCAGCAGTTTTTTCGGGAGTGGGTACGAGCAGTACTTC.